The rows below give T cell receptor beta chains drawn from one sample of a study of blood T cell repertoires in COVID-19. Libraries were prepared by immunoSEQ multiplex PCR; TCRdb keeps only in-frame clonotypes and omits some of them. Of 300,000 to 400,000 clones in the sample, 88% were seen once. The source material was PBMCs or T cells enriched from blood (not recorded which). The receptors shown here come from a woman in her late teens or twenties who had recovered from COVID-19. Each CDR3 is given with its conserved first and last residue. A D gene is named only where the DNA matches it firmly. Expanded clones get a size class; other rows say once, few or many, or leave the size out.

>TRBJ1-1|.|.|TRBV15
CATSREPKTGLNTEAFF
TGTGCCACCAGCAGAGAACCAAAAACAGGACTGAACACTGAAGCTTTCTTT
>TRBJ2-7|TRBD2|.|TRBV7-2
CASADGAGRENYEQYF
TGTGCCAGCGCAGACGGGGCAGGGAGGGAAAACTACGAGCAGTACTTC
>TRBJ1-1|TRBD1|.|TRBV27
CASGPLGQGYPEAFF
TGTGCCAGCGGCCCCTTGGGACAGGGTTATCCTGAAGCTTTCTTT
>TRBJ1-2|TRBD1|.|TRBV30
CALPKMTGYTYGYTF
TGTGCCTTACCAAAAATGACAGGGTATACCTATGGCTACACCTTC
>TRBJ1-5|TRBD1|.|TRBV6-1
CASSEAHRGRGQPQHF
TGTGCCAGCAGTGAAGCGCACAGGGGGCGAGGTCAGCCCCAGCATTTT
>TRBJ2-2|.|.|TRBV29-1
CSVSGVNTGELFF
TGCAGCGTCTCGGGGGTGAACACCGGGGAGCTGTTTTTT
>TRBJ2-1|.|once|TRBV5-4
CASSSKRQDISYNEQFF
TGTGCCAGCAGCTCTAAGAGACAGGACATATCCTACAATGAGCAGTTCTTC
>TRBJ1-1|.|.|TRBV5-5
CASSLARNTEAFF
TGTGCCAGCAGCTTGGCCCGGAACACTGAAGCTTTCTTT
>TRBJ2-7|.|once|TRBV15
CATSSGEGSYEQYF
TGTGCCACCAGCTCAGGGGAGGGATCCTACGAGCAGTACTTC
>TRBJ2-5|.|.|TRBV18
CASSPQVGSAFETQYF
TGTGCCAGCTCACCACAAGTCGGGAGTGCATTTGAGACCCAGTACTTC
>TRBJ1-1|.|.|TRBV5-1
CASSLAPQGPTEAFF
TGCGCCAGCAGCTTGGCCCCCCAGGGGCCCACTGAAGCTTTCTTT
>TRBJ2-2|.|.|TRBV7-3
CASSPANTGELFF
TGTGCCAGCAGCCCGGCGAACACCGGGGAGCTGTTTTTT
>TRBJ1-3|.|.|TRBV11-2
CASRSDNSGNTIYF
TGTGCCAGCAGGTCAGACAACTCTGGAAACACCATATATTTT
>TRBJ1-2|TRBD1|.|TRBV6-4
CASSVSRGQAYGYTF
TGTGCCAGCAGTGTCAGCAGGGGGCAGGCCTATGGCTACACCTTC
>TRBJ1-5|.|.|TRBV19
CASSMGQGGNQPQHF
TGTGCCAGTAGTATGGGGCAGGGCGGCAATCAGCCCCAGCATTTT
>TRBJ2-2|.|.|TRBV7-2
CASRDRVDYTGELFF
TGTGCCAGCAGAGACCGGGTCGACTACACCGGGGAGCTGTTTTTT
>TRBJ1-1|.|.|TRBV28
CASSLWIGGRGTEAFF
TGTGCCAGCAGTTTATGGATCGGGGGGCGCGGCACTGAAGCTTTCTTT
>TRBJ2-7|.|.|TRBV5-5
CASSLDRQSYEQYF
TGTGCCAGCAGCTTGGACAGGCAGTCCTACGAGCAGTACTTC
>TRBJ1-2|TRBD1|.|TRBV3-1/TRBV3-2
CASSQAQGDVDGYTF
TGTGCCAGCAGCCAAGCCCAGGGGGATGTGGATGGCTACACCTTC
>TRBJ1-1|.|.|TRBV30
CVWSETGYTTEAFF
TGTGTCTGGAGCGAAACAGGGTATACCACTGAAGCTTTCTTT
>TRBJ1-4|.|.|TRBV18
CASSPEGELPNEKLFF
TGTGCCAGCTCACCAGAGGGCGAGCTCCCTAATGAAAAACTGTTTTTT
>TRBJ1-2|.|.|TRBV6-5
CASSYSRREIYGYTF
TGTGCCAGCAGTTACTCCCGTCGGGAAATCTATGGCTACACCTTC
>TRBJ1-5|TRBD1|.|TRBV15
CATSRKDRVRDQPQHF
TGTGCCACCAGCCGAAAGGACAGGGTTAGGGATCAGCCCCAGCATTTT
>TRBJ2-2|TRBD1|.|TRBV28
CASRLLQGAGGELFF
TGTGCCAGCAGGCTCTTACAGGGGGCCGGCGGGGAGCTGTTTTTT
>TRBJ1-2|.|.|TRBV27
CASSPRWGVGLPQNYGYTF
TGTGCCAGCAGTCCGCGTTGGGGCGTGGGGTTACCGCAGAACTATGGCTACACCTTC
>TRBJ2-7|TRBD2|.|TRBV18
CASSPGTSGGVKLYEQYF
TGTGCCAGCTCACCCGGGACTAGCGGGGGGGTAAAACTCTACGAGCAGTACTTC
>TRBJ2-7|TRBD2|.|TRBV29-1
CSVEGQGLASYEQYF
TGCAGCGTTGAAGGGCAGGGACTAGCTTCCTACGAGCAGTACTTC
>TRBJ1-2|.|few|TRBV2
CASSADTYGYTF
TGTGCCAGCAGTGCGGACACCTATGGCTACACCTTC
>TRBJ2-7|.|.|TRBV24-1
CATSDPRGGLEQYF
TGTGCCACCAGTGACCCCCGGGGAGGACTAGAGCAGTACTTC
>TRBJ2-7|.|.|TRBV21-1
CASSKEDSVVQYF
TGTGCCAGCAGCAAAGAAGACAGTGTTGTGCAGTACTTC
>TRBJ2-2|.|.|TRBV4-2
CASSQGHSITGELFF
TGTGCCAGCAGCCAAGGTCACTCTATCACCGGGGAGCTGTTTTTT
>TRBJ2-7|.|.|TRBV29-1
CSVSHEKQYF
TGCAGCGTTTCTCATGAGAAGCAGTACTTC
>TRBJ1-1|.|.|TRBV15
CATSIPGGGNTEAFF
TGTGCCACCAGCATACCGGGCGGGGGGAACACTGAAGCTTTCTTT
>TRBJ1-4|.|.|TRBV25-1
CASSDPGEGGDPNEKLFF
TGTGCCAGCAGTGACCCCGGCGAAGGGGGAGATCCTAATGAAAAACTGTTTTTT
>TRBJ2-7|.|.|TRBV7-6
CASSTYRGGQAYEQYF
TGTGCCAGCAGCACCTACAGGGGAGGTCAGGCCTACGAGCAGTACTTC
>TRBJ1-2|.|few|TRBV4-2
CASSQGIMRGKYGYTF
TGTGCCAGCAGCCAAGGAATAATGAGGGGGAAGTATGGCTACACCTTC
>TRBJ2-1|TRBD2|.|TRBV29-1
CSAGGRGGVNEQFF
TGCAGCGCGGGGGGGCGCGGGGGTGTCAATGAGCAGTTCTTC
>TRBJ2-1|TRBD2|once|TRBV5-1
CASSPGTSGGPASYNEQFF
TGCGCCAGCAGCCCCGGGACTAGCGGGGGCCCGGCCTCCTACAATGAGCAGTTCTTC
>TRBJ2-7|TRBD2|.|TRBV28
CASSLPRGGSEQYF
TGTGCCAGCAGTCTCCCCCGGGGGGGCAGCGAGCAGTACTTC
>TRBJ2-5|.|.|TRBV7-2
CASSLVGEIETQYF
TGTGCCAGCAGCTTAGTAGGGGAAATCGAGACCCAGTACTTC
>TRBJ1-1|.|.|TRBV3-1/TRBV3-2
CASSQSVLEAFF
TGTGCCAGCAGCCAATCCGTACTTGAAGCTTTCTTT
>TRBJ1-5|TRBD1|.|TRBV6-1
CASSDPLGGQVGQPQHF
TGTGCCAGCAGTGACCCGTTGGGGGGACAGGTGGGTCAGCCCCAGCATTTT
>TRBJ1-1|.|.|TRBV19
CASSTDEGWEDTEAFF
TGTGCCAGTAGTACCGATGAGGGTTGGGAAGACACTGAAGCTTTCTTT
>TRBJ1-1|.|.|TRBV11-2
CASSGYPGVANTEAFF
TGTGCCAGCAGTGGGTATCCAGGGGTGGCGAACACTGAAGCTTTCTTT
>TRBJ1-6|TRBD1|.|TRBV9
CASSVLGQGGSPLHF
TGTGCCAGCAGCGTATTGGGACAGGGAGGTTCACCCCTCCACTTT